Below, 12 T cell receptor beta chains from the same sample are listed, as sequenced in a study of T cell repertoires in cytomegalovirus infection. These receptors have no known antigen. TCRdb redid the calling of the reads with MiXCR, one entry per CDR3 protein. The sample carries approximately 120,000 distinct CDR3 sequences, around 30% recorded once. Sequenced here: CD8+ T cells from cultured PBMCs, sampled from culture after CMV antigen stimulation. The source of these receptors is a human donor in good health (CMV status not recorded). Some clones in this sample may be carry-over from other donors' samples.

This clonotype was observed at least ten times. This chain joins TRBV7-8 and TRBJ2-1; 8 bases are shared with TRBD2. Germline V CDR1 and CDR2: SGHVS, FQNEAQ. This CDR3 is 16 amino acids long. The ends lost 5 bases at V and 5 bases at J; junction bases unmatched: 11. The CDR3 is CASSPLGAGGHNEQFF. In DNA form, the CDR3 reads TGTGCCAGCAGCCCCTTGGGCGCGGGGGGTCACAATGAGCAGTTCTTC.

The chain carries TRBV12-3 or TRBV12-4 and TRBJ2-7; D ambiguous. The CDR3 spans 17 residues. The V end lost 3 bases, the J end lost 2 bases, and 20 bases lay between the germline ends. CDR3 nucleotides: TGTGCCAGCAGTTTGGCCTTTGGGCCTAGTCCACCCTACGAGCAGTACTTC. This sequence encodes CASSLAFGPSPPYEQYF.

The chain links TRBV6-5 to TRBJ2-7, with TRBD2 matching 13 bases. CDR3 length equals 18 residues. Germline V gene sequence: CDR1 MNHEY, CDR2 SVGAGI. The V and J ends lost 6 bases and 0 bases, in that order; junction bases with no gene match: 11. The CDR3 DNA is TGTGCCAGCAGCTCACCGGGACTAGCGGGGCCCAGCTCCTACGAGCAGTACTTC. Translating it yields CASSSPGLAGPSSYEQYF.

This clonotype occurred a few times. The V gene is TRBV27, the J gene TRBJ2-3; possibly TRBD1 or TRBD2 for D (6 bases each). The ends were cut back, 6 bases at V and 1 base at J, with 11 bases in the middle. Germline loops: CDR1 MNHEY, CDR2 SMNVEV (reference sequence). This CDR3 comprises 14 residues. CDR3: CASRRGPRTDTQYF. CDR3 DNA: TGTGCCAGCAGACGGGGGCCTCGCACAGATACGCAGTATTTT.

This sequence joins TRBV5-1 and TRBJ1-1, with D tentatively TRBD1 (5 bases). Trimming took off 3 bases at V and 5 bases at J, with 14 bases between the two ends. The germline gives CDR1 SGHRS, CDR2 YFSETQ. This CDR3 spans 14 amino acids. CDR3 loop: CASSYLGRETEAFF. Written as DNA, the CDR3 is TGCGCCAGCAGCTACTTGGGGCGTGAGACTGAAGCTTTCTTT. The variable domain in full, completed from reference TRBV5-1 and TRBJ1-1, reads KAGVTQTPRYLIKTRGQQVTLSCSPISGHRSVSWYQQTPGQGLQFLFEYFSETQRNKGNFPGRFSGRQFSNSRSEMNVSTLELGDSALYLCASSYLGRETEAFFGQGTRLTVV.

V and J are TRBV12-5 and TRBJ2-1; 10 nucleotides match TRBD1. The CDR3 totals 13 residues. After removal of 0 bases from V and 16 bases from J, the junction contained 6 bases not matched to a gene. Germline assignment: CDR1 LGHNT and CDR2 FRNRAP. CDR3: CASGLVRDRGIFF. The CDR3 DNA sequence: TGTGCTAGTGGTTTGGTAAGGGACAGGGGAATTTTCTTC.

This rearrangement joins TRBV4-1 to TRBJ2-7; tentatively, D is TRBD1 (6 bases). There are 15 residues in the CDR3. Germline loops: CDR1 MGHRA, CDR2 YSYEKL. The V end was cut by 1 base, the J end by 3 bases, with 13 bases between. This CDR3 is CASSQAGAPYYEQYF. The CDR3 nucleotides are TGCGCCAGCAGCCAAGCAGGGGCACCCTACTACGAGCAGTACTTC.

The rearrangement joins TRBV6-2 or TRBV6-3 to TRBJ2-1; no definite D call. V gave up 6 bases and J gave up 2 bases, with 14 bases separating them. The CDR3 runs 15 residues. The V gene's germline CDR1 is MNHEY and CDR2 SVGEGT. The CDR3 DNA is TGTGCCAGCAGGGGCCTAGTTCCACCCTACAATGAGCAGTTCTTC. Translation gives CASRGLVPPYNEQFF.

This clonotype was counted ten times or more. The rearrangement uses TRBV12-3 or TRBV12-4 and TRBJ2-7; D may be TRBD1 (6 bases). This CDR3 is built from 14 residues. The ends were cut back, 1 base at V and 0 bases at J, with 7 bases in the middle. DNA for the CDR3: TGTGCCAGCAGTTTAGGGACAGCCTCCTACGAGCAGTACTTC. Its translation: CASSLGTASYEQYF.

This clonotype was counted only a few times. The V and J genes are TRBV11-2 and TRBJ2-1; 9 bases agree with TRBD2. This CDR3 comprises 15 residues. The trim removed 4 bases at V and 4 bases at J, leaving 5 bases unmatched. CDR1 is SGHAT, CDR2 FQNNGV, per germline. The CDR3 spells CASSWGLAAYNEQFF. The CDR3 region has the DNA TGTGCCAGCAGCTGGGGACTAGCTGCGTACAATGAGCAGTTCTTC. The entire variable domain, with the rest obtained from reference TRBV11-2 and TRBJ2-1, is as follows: EAGVAQSPRYKIIEKRQSVAFWCNPISGHATLYWYQQILGQGPKLLIQFQNNGVVDDSQLPKDRFSAERLKGVDSTLKIQPAKLEDSAVYLCASSWGLAAYNEQFFGPGTRLTVL.

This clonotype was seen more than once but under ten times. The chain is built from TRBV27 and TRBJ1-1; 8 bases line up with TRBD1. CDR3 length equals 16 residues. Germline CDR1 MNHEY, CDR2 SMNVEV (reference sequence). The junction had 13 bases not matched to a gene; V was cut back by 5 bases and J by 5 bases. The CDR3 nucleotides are TGTGCCAGCAGTCACCGTGGACAGGGAAGTTTGACTGAAGCTTTCTTT. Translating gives CASSHRGQGSLTEAFF.

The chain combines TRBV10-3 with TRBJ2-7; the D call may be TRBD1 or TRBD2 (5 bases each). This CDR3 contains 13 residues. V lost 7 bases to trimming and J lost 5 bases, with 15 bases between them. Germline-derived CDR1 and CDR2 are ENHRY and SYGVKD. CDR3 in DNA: TGTGCCATCAATTCTATAGGGGACCACGAGCAGTACTTC. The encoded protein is CAINSIGDHEQYF.